This entry lists 12 T cell receptor beta chains sequenced from one sample in a study of T cells in Graves' hyperthyroidism and ophthalmopathy. Authors of the study amplified TCR beta CDR3 regions from RNA transcripts. Initially, a first-round RT-PCR of the TCR CDR3 employed the HTBI primer set. TCRdb called the multiplex PCR reads again in MiXCR, with one record for every CDR3 protein. This sample has hundreds of thousands of distinct CDR3 sequences, with approximately 19% found just once. Material for sequencing was blood. Source of these receptors: a woman aged 50 to 60 with Graves' hyperthyroidism that later progressed to Graves' ophthalmopathy.

The chain couples TRBV15 to TRBJ2-7; 7 bases agree with TRBD2. Trimming at V came to 4 bases and at J to 3 bases, leaving 3 bases not matched to a gene. Germline assignment: CDR1 LNHNV and CDR2 YYDKDF (reference sequence). The CDR3 is 13 amino acids. The CDR3 sequence: CATSTSGGYEQYF. The DNA of the CDR3 is TGTGCCACCAGCACCTCGGGGGGCTACGAGCAGTACTTC.

This clonotype was seen a few times. The chain links TRBV7-6 to TRBJ1-6; D remains ambiguous. CDR1 is SGHVS and CDR2 is FNYEAQ in the germline V gene. Trimming took off 5 bases at V and 7 bases at J, with 12 bases between the two ends. There are 14 residues in the CDR3. CDR3 DNA: TGTGCCAGCAGCGAAAGAGTTGGGAATTCACCCCTCCACTTT. This gives the protein CASSERVGNSPLHF.

The V call is TRBV20-1, the J call TRBJ2-3; 8 bases are shared with TRBD2. This CDR3 has 14 amino acids. The V and J ends lost 6 bases and 4 bases, in that order; junction bases with no gene match: 9. Germline V gene sequence: CDR1 DFQATT, CDR2 SNEGSKA (reference sequence). The CDR3: CSAAAGGYPDTQYF. The CDR3 bases are TGCAGTGCCGCCGCGGGGGGTTATCCAGATACGCAGTATTTT.

The chain has TRBV6-2 or TRBV6-3 and TRBJ1-1; D call uncertain. V lost 2 bases, J lost 0 bases, and 7 bases lay in between. Germline CDR1 reads MNHEY; CDR2 reads SVGEGT. This CDR3 has 14 residues. The CDR3 sequence is CASSYASLNTEAFF. The CDR3 region has the DNA TGTGCCAGCAGTTACGCCTCACTGAACACTGAAGCTTTCTTT.

There are a few counts of this clonotype. A much larger clone lies a single base off, so this may be a read error. The V call is TRBV12-3 or TRBV12-4, the J call TRBJ1-5; 8 nucleotides line up with TRBD1. J lost 2 bases, V lost 2 bases, and 2 bases had no gene match. The CDR3 sequence is 15 residues long. The CDR3 here is CASSLLQGGNQPQHF. CDR3 in DNA: TGTGCCAGCAGTTTACTACAGGGGGGCAATCAGCCCCAGCATTTT.

This chain uses TRBV12-3 or TRBV12-4 with TRBJ2-1; 11 bases agree with TRBD2. The V and J ends lost 6 bases and 6 bases, in that order; junction bases with no gene match: 10. The CDR3 sequence is 16 residues long. The CDR3 DNA reads as TGTGCCAGCAGGCTAATAGCGGGGGGGCCCCTCAATGAGCAGTTCTTC. Its protein product is CASRLIAGGPLNEQFF.

This clonotype was observed at least ten times. The chain joins TRBV27 to TRBJ1-5, with 9 bases matching TRBD1. The CDR3 is made up of 17 amino acids. Germline trimming cut 6 bases from V and 0 bases from J; bases unmatched to any gene: 9. Germline V gives CDR1 MNHEY, CDR2 SMNVEV (reference sequence). DNA for the CDR3: TGTGCCAGCAGCTTTCGGGGACAGGGACCTAGCAATCAGCCCCAGCATTTT. Translation gives CASSFRGQGPSNQPQHF.

This clonotype was counted a few times. The chain is built from TRBV19 and TRBJ1-2; 8 bases are shared with TRBD1. The V gene end was trimmed by 0 bases and the J gene end by 0 bases; junction bases not matched to a gene: 6. CDR1 is LNHDA, CDR2 SQIVND, per germline (reference sequence). The CDR3 is made up of 17 amino acids. This CDR3 reads CASSIEPGQAPNYGYTF. The CDR3 nucleotides are TGTGCCAGTAGTATAGAGCCGGGACAGGCTCCTAACTATGGCTACACCTTC.

At least ten counts were recorded for this clonotype. V is TRBV30 and J is TRBJ1-5, with a weak D call TRBD1 (6 bases). V lost 0 bases to trimming and J lost 6 bases, with 12 bases between them. This CDR3 comprises 14 residues. Germline values: CDR1 GTSNPN, CDR2 SVGIG (reference sequence). This chain's CDR3 is CAWSVTGGSQPQHF. The CDR3 DNA sequence: TGTGCCTGGAGTGTAACCGGGGGCAGTCAGCCCCAGCATTTT.

V gene TRBV6-9 combines with J gene TRBJ2-7, with D perhaps TRBD1 (5 bases). Germline V lookup: CDR1 MNHGY, CDR2 SVAAGI. The V end was cut by 4 bases, the J end by 1 base, with 14 bases between. The CDR3 loop spans 15 amino acids. The CDR3 here is CASSSRGRGSYEQYF. The CDR3 nucleotides read TGTGCCAGCAGTTCTAGGGGAAGGGGATCCTACGAGCAGTACTTC.

This clonotype has at least ten counts. The gene calls are TRBV6-6 and TRBJ1-1, with D unclear. In germline, CDR1 is MNHNY, CDR2 SVGAGI (reference sequence). The CDR3 covers 14 residues. Trimming cost V 0 bases and J 0 bases, with 5 bases left between them. CDR3 nucleotides: TGTGCCAGCAGTTACTCGATGCTGAACACTGAAGCTTTCTTT. It translates to CASSYSMLNTEAFF.

There are many counts of this clonotype. The chain has TRBV9 and TRBJ2-3, with D perhaps TRBD2 (6 bases). Trimming removed 0 bases from V and 0 bases from J, with 11 bases in between. CDR1 and CDR2 from the germline V gene are SGDLS and YYNGEE. The CDR3 consists of 16 residues. The CDR3 DNA reads TGTGCCAGCAGCGTAGAGACACGGGGGAGCACAGATACGCAGTATTTT. It codes for CASSVETRGSTDTQYF.